The entry that follows covers one TCR beta chain sequence. Its antigen is unidentified. This record belongs to a study of Ad26.COV2.S vaccination and SARS-CoV-2 variants. Study in general: Intramuscular Ad26.COV2.S at 5x10^10 or 1x10^11 viral particles. Overall study results and limits: Vaccinees showed greater spike-specific TCR breadth than placebo recipients.

Sequencing used immunoSEQ multiplex PCR; TCRdb keeps in-frame clones, though not all of them. The sample carries roughly 300,000 clones, approximately 86% recorded once. Germline-derived CDR1 and CDR2 are LGHDT and YNNKEL (reference sequence). The CDR3 runs 14 residues. Trimming shortened V by 0 bases and J by 0 bases, and 3 bases separated the two germline ends. This sample's treatment: roughly 20 received Ad26.COV2.S at low or high dose, single or two shots; roughly five received placebo; per-sample allocation not given. At day 63 after the first vaccine or placebo injection, samples were drawn. This TCR was sampled from a person between 18 and 65 years old who received the Ad26.COV2.S COVID-19 vaccine or a placebo. Sequences were derived from peripheral blood, sampled in a trial of Ad26.COV2.S vaccine versus placebo. The chain joins TRBV3-1 (or the pseudogene TRBV3-2) to TRBJ1-5; D is uncertain. The CDR3 loop is CASSQEGSNQPQHF. Written as DNA, the CDR3 is TGTGCCAGCAGCCAAGAAGGTAGCAATCAGCCCCAGCATTTT.